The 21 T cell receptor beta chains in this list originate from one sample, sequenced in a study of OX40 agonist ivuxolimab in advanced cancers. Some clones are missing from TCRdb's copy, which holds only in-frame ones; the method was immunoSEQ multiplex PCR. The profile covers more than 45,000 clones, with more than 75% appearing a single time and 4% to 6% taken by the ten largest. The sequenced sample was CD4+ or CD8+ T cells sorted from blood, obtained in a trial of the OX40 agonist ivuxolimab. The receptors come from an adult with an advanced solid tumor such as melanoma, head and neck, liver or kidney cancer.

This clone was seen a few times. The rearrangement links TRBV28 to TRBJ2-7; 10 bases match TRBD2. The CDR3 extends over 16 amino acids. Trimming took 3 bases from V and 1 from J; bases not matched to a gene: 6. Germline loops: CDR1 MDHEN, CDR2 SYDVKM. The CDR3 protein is CASSFSRTSGSYEQYF. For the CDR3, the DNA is TGTGCCAGCAGTTTCTCAAGGACTAGCGGTTCCTACGAGCAGTACTTC.

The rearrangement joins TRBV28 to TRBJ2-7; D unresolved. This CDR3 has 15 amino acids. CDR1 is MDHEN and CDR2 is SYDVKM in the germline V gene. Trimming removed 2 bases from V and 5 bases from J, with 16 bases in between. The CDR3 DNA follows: TGTGCCAGCAGTTTAATGTCAACGCGTGGGAACGAGCAGTACTTC. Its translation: CASSLMSTRGNEQYF.

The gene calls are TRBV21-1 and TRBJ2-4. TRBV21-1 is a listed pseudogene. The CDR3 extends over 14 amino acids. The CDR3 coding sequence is TGTGCCAGCACCCCAACCCTAGCCAAAAACATTCAGTACTTC. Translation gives CASTPTLAKNIQYF.

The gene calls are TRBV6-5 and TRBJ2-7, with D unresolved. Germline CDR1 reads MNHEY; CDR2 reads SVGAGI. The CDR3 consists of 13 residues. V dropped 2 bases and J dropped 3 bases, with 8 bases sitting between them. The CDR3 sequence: CASSYRLHYEQYF. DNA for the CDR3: TGTGCCAGCAGTTACAGGCTACACTACGAGCAGTACTTC.

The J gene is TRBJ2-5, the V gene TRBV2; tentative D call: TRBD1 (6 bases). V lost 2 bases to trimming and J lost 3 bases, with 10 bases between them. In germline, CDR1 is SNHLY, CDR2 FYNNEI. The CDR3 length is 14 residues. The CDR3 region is CASSESAGEETQYF. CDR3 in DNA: TGTGCCAGCAGTGAAAGTGCAGGGGAAGAGACCCAGTACTTC.

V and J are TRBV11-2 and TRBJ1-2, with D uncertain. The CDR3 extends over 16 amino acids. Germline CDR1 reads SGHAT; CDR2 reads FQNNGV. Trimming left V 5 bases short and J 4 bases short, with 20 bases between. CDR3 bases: TGTGCCAGCAGCACCGTGAGGGCCGACCGCCCCTATGGCTACACCTTC. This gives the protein CASSTVRADRPYGYTF.

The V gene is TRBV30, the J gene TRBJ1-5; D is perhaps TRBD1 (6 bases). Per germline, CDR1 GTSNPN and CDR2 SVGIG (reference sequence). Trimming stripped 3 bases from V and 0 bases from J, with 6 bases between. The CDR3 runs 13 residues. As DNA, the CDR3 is TGTGCCTGGAGGGGGGCTAGCAATCAGCCCCAGCATTTT. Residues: CAWRGASNQPQHF.

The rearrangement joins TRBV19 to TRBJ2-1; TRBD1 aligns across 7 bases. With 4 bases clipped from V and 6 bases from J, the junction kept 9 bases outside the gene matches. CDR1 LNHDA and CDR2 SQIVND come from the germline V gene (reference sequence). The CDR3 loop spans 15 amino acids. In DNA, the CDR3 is TGTGCCAGTAGTAGAGAACAGGGGATCCGCAATGAGCAGTTCTTC. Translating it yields CASSREQGIRNEQFF.

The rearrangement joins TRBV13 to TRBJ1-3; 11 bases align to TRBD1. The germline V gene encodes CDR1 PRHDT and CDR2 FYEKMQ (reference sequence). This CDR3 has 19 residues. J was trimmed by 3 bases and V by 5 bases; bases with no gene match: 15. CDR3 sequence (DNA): TGTGCCAGCAGCCCGTTATGGCGGACAGGGGGCACGTATGGAAACACCATATATTTT. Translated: CASSPLWRTGGTYGNTIYF.

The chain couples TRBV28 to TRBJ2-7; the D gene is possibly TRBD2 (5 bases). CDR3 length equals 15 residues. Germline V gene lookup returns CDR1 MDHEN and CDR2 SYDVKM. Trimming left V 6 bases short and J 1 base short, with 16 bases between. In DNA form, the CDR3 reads TGTGCCAGCAGCCCCACCTTCGGGATGTCCTACGAGCAGTACTTC. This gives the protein CASSPTFGMSYEQYF.

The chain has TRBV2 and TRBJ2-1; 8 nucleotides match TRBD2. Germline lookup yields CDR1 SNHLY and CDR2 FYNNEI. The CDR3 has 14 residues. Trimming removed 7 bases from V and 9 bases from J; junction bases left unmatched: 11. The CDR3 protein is CASTPLAVQGEQFF. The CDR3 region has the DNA TGTGCCAGCACCCCACTAGCGGTACAAGGTGAGCAGTTCTTC. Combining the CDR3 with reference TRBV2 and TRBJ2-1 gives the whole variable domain EPEVTQTPSHQVTQMGQEVILRCVPISNHLYFYWYRQILGQKVEFLVSFYNNEISEKSEIFDDQFSVERPDGSNFTLKIRSTKLEDSAMYFCASTPLAVQGEQFFGPGTRLTVL.

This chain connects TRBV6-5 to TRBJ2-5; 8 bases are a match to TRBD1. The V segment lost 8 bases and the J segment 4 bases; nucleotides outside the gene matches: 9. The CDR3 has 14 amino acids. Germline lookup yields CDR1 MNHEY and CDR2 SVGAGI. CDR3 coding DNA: TGTGCCAGCCAACTGACAGGGGTTGGAGAGACCCAGTACTTC. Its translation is CASQLTGVGETQYF.

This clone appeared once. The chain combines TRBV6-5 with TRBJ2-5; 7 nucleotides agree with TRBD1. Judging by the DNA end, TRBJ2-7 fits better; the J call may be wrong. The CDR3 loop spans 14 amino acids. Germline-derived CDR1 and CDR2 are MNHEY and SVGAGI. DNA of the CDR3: TGTGCCAGCAGTTTCAAGGGACAGAACTACGAGCAGTACTTC. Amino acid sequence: CASSFKGQNYEQYF.

CDR3 protein: CASIFSGSQYF. The CDR3, as DNA: TGTGCCAGCATTTTTAGCGGGAGTCAGTACTTC. The chain employs TRBV28 and TRBJ2-5; TRBD2 matches 9 bases. CDR3 length: 11 residues. The V and J ends lost 7 bases and 11 bases, in that order; junction bases with no gene match: 5. Germline V gene data show CDR1 as MDHEN and CDR2 as SYDVKM.

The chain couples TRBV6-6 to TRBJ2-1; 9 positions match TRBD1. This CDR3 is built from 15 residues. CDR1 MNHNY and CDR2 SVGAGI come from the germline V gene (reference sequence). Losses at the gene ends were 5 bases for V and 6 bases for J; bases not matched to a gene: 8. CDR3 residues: CASSGPGQGTNEQFF. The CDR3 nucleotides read TGTGCCAGCAGTGGGCCGGGACAGGGTACCAATGAGCAGTTCTTC.

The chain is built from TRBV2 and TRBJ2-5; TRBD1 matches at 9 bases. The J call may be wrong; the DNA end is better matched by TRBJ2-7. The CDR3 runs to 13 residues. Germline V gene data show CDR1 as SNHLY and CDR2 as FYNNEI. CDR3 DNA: TGTGCCAGCAGAGGGGACAGGGTTTACGAGCAGTACTTC. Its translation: CASRGDRVYEQYF.

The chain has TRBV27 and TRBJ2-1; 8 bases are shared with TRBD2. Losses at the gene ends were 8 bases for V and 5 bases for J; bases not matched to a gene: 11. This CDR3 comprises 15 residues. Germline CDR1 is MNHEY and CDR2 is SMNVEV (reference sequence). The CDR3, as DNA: TGTGCCAGCCTTAAACCGGGGGGGCAGGACAATGAGCAGTTCTTC. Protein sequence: CASLKPGGQDNEQFF.

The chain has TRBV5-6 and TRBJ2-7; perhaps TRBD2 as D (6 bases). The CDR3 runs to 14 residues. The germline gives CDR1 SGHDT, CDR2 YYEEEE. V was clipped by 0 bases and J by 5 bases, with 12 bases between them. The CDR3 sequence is CASSLVATGDEQYF. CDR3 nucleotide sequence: TGTGCCAGCAGCTTGGTGGCGACGGGGGACGAGCAGTACTTC.

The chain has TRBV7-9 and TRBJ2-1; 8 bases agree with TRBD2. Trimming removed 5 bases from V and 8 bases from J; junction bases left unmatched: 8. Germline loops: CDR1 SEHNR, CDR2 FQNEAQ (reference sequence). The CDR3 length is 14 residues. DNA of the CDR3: TGTGCCAGCAGCCCCTCGGGGGGGCGAGATGAGCAGTTCTTC. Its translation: CASSPSGGRDEQFF.

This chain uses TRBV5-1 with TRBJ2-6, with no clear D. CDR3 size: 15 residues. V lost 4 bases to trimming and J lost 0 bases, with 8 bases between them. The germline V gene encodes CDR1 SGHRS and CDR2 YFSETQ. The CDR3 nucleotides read TGCGCCAGCAGCAAAGACCCCTCTGGGGCCAACGTCCTGACTTTC. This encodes CASSKDPSGANVLTF.

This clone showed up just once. The CDR3 loop is CASSPAGDTQYF. CDR3 sequence (DNA): TGTGCCAGCAGCCCGGCAGGGGATACGCAGTATTTT. The gene calls are TRBV7-6 and TRBJ2-3; D is perhaps TRBD1 (5 bases). CDR1 and CDR2 (germline): SGHVS, FNYEAQ. V lost 5 bases to trimming and J lost 6 bases, with 9 bases between them. The CDR3 is 12 residues long.